Each of the 21 T cell receptor beta chains below was sequenced from the same sample in a study of graft-versus-host responses after intestinal transplantation (dated by TCRdb to the early 2020s). Library generation was performed with the immunoSEQ multiplex PCR assay. TCRdb re-hosts the immuneACCESS table, in-frame sequences only. Its copies lack some clones; in the studies checked, an unresolved V gene accounts for under half of them, and the cause for the rest is not known. The sample records more than 50,000 clones, around 91% of which are singletons. Roughly 2.6% of the sample lies in the top ten. This material consisted of PBMCs, taken approximately 120 days after intestinal transplantation. These receptors were obtained from a human patient who received an intestinal transplant, so some T cells may come from the graft donor.

V usage is TRBV19 and J usage is TRBJ2-1, with a weak D call TRBD2 (6 bases). The CDR3 spans 14 residues. Trimming removed 6 bases at V and 6 bases at J, with 15 bases between. CDR1 is LNHDA and CDR2 is SQIVND in the germline V gene (reference sequence). The CDR3 sequence: CASSPAGNFNEQFF. CDR3 nucleotide sequence: TGTGCCAGTAGCCCGGCGGGGAATTTCAATGAGCAGTTCTTC.

The gene calls are TRBV27 and TRBJ2-1; 8 bases agree with TRBD2. The length of the CDR3 is 16 residues. After removal of 6 bases from V and 5 bases from J, the junction contained 12 bases not matched to a gene. The germline CDR1 and CDR2 sequences are MNHEY and SMNVEV (reference sequence). DNA of the CDR3: TGTGCCAGCAGCGCACTGGCGGGAGGAAGGGACAATGAGCAGTTCTTC. As protein: CASSALAGGRDNEQFF.

This chain links TRBV4-2 with TRBJ2-7, with TRBD1 identical over 11 bases. CDR1 LGHNA and CDR2 YNFKEQ come from the germline V gene. CDR3 length: 15 residues. The ends lost 5 bases at V and 3 bases at J; junction bases unmatched: 6. The CDR3 DNA reads as TGTGCCAGCAGCTCCGGACAGGGGGCGGGCTACGAGCAGTACTTC. This gives the protein CASSSGQGAGYEQYF.

This chain joins TRBV7-2 and TRBJ2-1, with 8 bases identical to TRBD2. Germline V CDR1 and CDR2: SGHTA, FQGNSA. V dropped 5 bases and J dropped 5; count of bases not matched to a gene: 8. The CDR3 is 15 amino acids. CDR3 nucleotides: TGTGCCAGCAGCCCCGGGCGCGGGAGGAACAATGAGCAGTTCTTC. Translating gives CASSPGRGRNNEQFF.

This rearrangement joins TRBV7-8 to TRBJ2-1, with D unresolved. This CDR3 contains 13 residues. V was pared by 3 bases and J by 2 bases, with 5 bases between. CDR1 and CDR2 (germline): SGHVS, FQNEAQ. CDR3 in amino acids: CASSLGTYNEQFF. The CDR3 coding sequence is TGTGCCAGCAGCTTGGGAACCTACAATGAGCAGTTCTTC.

The chain combines TRBV6-5 with TRBJ2-7; 10 positions agree with TRBD1. With V trimmed by 2 bases and J by 3 bases, 1 base remained unmatched. CDR3 length: 14 residues. The germline CDR1 and CDR2 sequences are MNHEY and SVGAGI. CDR3 nucleotide sequence: TGTGCCAGCAGTTACCGGGACAGGGGCTACGAGCAGTACTTC. The encoded protein is CASSYRDRGYEQYF.

The gene calls are TRBV27 and TRBJ2-7; D possibly uses TRBD1 or TRBD2 (5 bases each). The CDR3 has 15 residues. Germline-derived CDR1 and CDR2 are MNHEY and SMNVEV (reference sequence). V gave up 1 base and J gave up 2 bases, with 12 bases separating them. The CDR3 sequence: CASSLWPGPTYEQYF. DNA for the CDR3: TGTGCCAGCAGTTTATGGCCGGGACCCACCTACGAGCAGTACTTC.

This rearrangement joins TRBV19 to TRBJ2-1; no clear D gene. Germline loops: CDR1 LNHDA, CDR2 SQIVND (reference sequence). The ends were cut back, 1 base at V and 6 bases at J, with 10 bases in the middle. The CDR3 runs to 14 residues. The CDR3: CASSIVEVANEQFF. DNA for the CDR3: TGTGCCAGTAGTATAGTGGAAGTGGCCAATGAGCAGTTCTTC.

V gene TRBV6-1 combines with J gene TRBJ1-4; D possibly corresponds to TRBD1 (6 bases). Germline CDR1 and CDR2: MNHNS and SASEGT. V dropped 7 bases and J dropped 3 bases, with 12 bases sitting between them. This CDR3 comprises 14 residues. CDR3 in DNA: TGTGCCAGCACGGCTCAGGGGTCTAATGAAAAACTGTTTTTT. Its protein is CASTAQGSNEKLFF.

V usage is TRBV11-3 and J usage is TRBJ2-7; D not certain. Germline assignment: CDR1 SGHNT and CDR2 YENEEA. The CDR3 is made up of 13 amino acids. The V end was cut by 0 bases, the J end by 2 bases, with 5 bases between. The CDR3 reads CASSLEDAYEQYF. The CDR3 nucleotides are TGTGCCAGCAGCTTAGAGGATGCCTACGAGCAGTACTTC.

J is TRBJ2-1 and V is TRBV19, with 10 bases aligning to TRBD2. After removal of 3 bases from V and 2 bases from J, the junction contained 4 bases not matched to a gene. Germline V CDR1 and CDR2: LNHDA, SQIVND (reference sequence). The CDR3 runs to 16 residues. The CDR3 DNA reads as TGTGCCAGTAGTATGGTACTAGCGGGAACCTACAATGAGCAGTTCTTC. Amino acids: CASSMVLAGTYNEQFF.

The chain has TRBV27 and TRBJ2-1; 11 bases align to TRBD2. This CDR3 is built from 15 residues. Germline-derived CDR1 and CDR2 are MNHEY and SMNVEV (reference sequence). The ends lost 3 bases at V and 7 bases at J; junction bases unmatched: 5. CDR3 nucleotide sequence: TGTGCCAGCAGTTTGCTAGCGGGAGGTGGGAATGAGCAGTTCTTC. Encoded protein: CASSLLAGGGNEQFF.

The rearrangement uses TRBV7-8 and TRBJ2-7; D unclear. Germline assignment: CDR1 SGHVS and CDR2 FQNEAQ. The CDR3 runs 13 residues. V lost 3 bases and J lost 3, with 9 bases in between. CDR3 amino acids: CASSFPPRYEQYF. CDR3 nucleotides: TGTGCCAGCAGCTTTCCCCCCCGCTACGAGCAGTACTTC.

The chain uses TRBV28 and TRBJ1-5; D unresolved. The germline V gene has CDR1 MDHEN and CDR2 SYDVKM. The CDR3 loop spans 10 amino acids. V gave up 5 bases and J gave up 9 bases, with 5 bases separating them. CDR3 region: CASSDGPQHF. Written as DNA, the CDR3 is TGTGCCAGCAGTGACGGGCCCCAGCATTTT.

This chain connects TRBV7-2 to TRBJ2-7; 8 bases are shared with TRBD1. J was trimmed by 1 base and V by 4 bases; bases with no gene match: 0. From germline, CDR1 is SGHTA and CDR2 FQGNSA. The CDR3 is 13 amino acids. The CDR3 DNA reads TGTGCCAGCAGCTGGACAGGGTCCTACGAGCAGTACTTC. This gives the protein CASSWTGSYEQYF.

V and J are TRBV19 and TRBJ2-2, with 12 bases fitting TRBD2. Germline loops: CDR1 LNHDA, CDR2 SQIVND (reference sequence). The CDR3 totals 18 residues. The J segment lost 4 bases and the V segment lost 3 bases, leaving 9 bases of the junction unmatched. In nucleotides, the CDR3 is TGTGCCAGTAGTATTGGACTAGCGGGACAAGCGGGCACCGGGGAGCTGTTTTTT. It encodes CASSIGLAGQAGTGELFF.

The V call is TRBV4-1, the J call TRBJ2-5; no reliable D call. V lost 1 base and J 5 bases, leaving 8 bases between the germline ends. The CDR3 totals 13 residues. CDR1 and CDR2 from the germline V gene are MGHRA and YSYEKL. The DNA for the CDR3 is TGCGCCAGCAGCCAAGTGGCGAGGGAGACCCAGTACTTC. It specifies CASSQVARETQYF.

This chain joins TRBV27 and TRBJ1-1; D remains ambiguous. Trimming took 2 bases from V and 0 from J, leaving 10 bases between them. Germline V gene sequence: CDR1 MNHEY, CDR2 SMNVEV (reference sequence). The CDR3 length is 15 residues. CDR3 nucleotide sequence: TGTGCCAGCAGTTTAAGGGCCCCGTTGAACACTGAAGCTTTCTTT. It is translated as CASSLRAPLNTEAFF.

The chain is built from TRBV15 and TRBJ1-2; D is undetermined. Germline V gene data show CDR1 as LNHNV and CDR2 as YYDKDF (reference sequence). Trimming took 3 bases from V and 2 from J, leaving 7 bases between them. The CDR3 contains 13 residues. DNA for the CDR3: TGTGCCACCAGCAGTGCAGTCAACTATGGCTACACCTTC. Amino acid sequence: CATSSAVNYGYTF.

In its sample, this clone was seen once. The chain is built from TRBV5-1 and TRBJ2-3, with 7 bases identical to TRBD2. The germline V gene encodes CDR1 SGHRS and CDR2 YFSETQ. CDR3 length: 15 residues. V shed 4 bases and J 1 base; nucleotides not matched to a gene: 6. The CDR3 is CASSGGSGGTDTQYF. The DNA of the CDR3 is TGCGCCAGCAGCGGGGGGAGCGGGGGCACAGATACGCAGTATTTT.

The chain joins TRBV28 to TRBJ2-3; 12 bases line up with TRBD2. V lost 5 bases to trimming and J lost 7 bases; unmatched junction nucleotides: 10. Germline CDR1 reads MDHEN; CDR2 reads SYDVKM. The CDR3 covers 16 residues. This CDR3 is CASSIRLAGGPYTQYF. The CDR3 DNA follows: TGTGCCAGCAGTATCCGCCTAGCGGGGGGGCCATATACGCAGTATTTT. The variable domain in full, completed from reference TRBV28 and TRBJ2-3, reads DVKVTQSSRYLVKRTGEKVFLECVQDMDHENMFWYRQDPGLGLRLIYFSYDVKMKEKGDIPEGYSVSREKKERFSLILESASTNQTSMYLCASSIRLAGGPYTQYFGPGTRLTVL.